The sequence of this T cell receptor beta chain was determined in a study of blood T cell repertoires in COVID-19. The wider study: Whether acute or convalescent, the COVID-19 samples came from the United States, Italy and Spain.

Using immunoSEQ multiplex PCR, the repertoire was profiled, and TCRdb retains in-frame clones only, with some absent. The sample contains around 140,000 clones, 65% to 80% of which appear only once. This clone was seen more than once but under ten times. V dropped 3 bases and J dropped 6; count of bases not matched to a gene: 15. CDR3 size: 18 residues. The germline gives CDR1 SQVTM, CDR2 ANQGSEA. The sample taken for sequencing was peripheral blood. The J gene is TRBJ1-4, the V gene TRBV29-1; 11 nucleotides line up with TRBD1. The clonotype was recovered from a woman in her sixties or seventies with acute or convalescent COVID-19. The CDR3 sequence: CSVDEMDRGHWWDEKLFF. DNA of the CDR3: TGCAGCGTTGACGAGATGGACAGGGGGCATTGGTGGGATGAAAAACTGTTTTTT.